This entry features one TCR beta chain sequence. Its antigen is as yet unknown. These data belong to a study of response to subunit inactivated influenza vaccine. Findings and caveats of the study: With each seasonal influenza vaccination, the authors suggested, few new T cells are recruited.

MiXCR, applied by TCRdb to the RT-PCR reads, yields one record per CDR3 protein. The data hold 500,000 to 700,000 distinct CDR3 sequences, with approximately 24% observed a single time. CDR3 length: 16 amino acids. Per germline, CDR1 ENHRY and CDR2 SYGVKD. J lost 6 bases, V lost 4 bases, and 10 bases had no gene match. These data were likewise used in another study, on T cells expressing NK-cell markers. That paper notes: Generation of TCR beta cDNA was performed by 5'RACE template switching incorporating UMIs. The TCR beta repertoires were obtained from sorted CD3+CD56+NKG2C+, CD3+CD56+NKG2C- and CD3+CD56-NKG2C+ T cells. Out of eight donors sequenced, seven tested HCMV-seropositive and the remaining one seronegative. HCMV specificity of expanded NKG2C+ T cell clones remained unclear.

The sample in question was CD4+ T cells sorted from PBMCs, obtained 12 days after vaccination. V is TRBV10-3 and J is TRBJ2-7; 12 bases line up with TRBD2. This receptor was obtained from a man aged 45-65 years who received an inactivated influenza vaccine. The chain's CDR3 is CAISGLAGGPAVEQYF. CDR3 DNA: TGTGCCATCAGTGGCCTAGCGGGAGGGCCCGCAGTCGAGCAGTACTTC.